The entry below describes one TCR beta chain. Its matching antigen is unknown. Germline V gene sequence: CDR1 MNHEY, CDR2 SVGAGI. The trim removed 6 bases at V and 5 bases at J, leaving 8 bases unmatched. The CDR3 is 14 amino acids. These data are taken from a study of T-cell memory formation after mild COVID-19. Turning to the study itself: Most TCR clusters belonged to a single donor. Broader study findings: Researchers could not confirm that second-wave clones peaking on day 37 targeted SARS-CoV-2. Later expanders leaned CD4+, whereas day 15 to 85 contracting clones were balanced CD4/CD8.

TCRdb reprocessed the 5' RACE reads via MiXCR and lists one record per CDR3 protein. The sample carries around 440,000 distinct CDR3 sequences, about 20% recorded once. Sequenced material: PBMCs or a T cell subset sorted from them (not recorded which). This clonotype was sampled from an adult woman who had mild COVID-19 (a few samples of this study predate the infection). Cell type and time point are not known. The chain has TRBV6-5 and TRBJ2-7; 9 positions agree with TRBD1. The CDR3 loop reads CASSLDRGGNEQYF. The CDR3 DNA reads as TGTGCCAGCAGCCTGGACAGGGGAGGCAACGAGCAGTACTTC.